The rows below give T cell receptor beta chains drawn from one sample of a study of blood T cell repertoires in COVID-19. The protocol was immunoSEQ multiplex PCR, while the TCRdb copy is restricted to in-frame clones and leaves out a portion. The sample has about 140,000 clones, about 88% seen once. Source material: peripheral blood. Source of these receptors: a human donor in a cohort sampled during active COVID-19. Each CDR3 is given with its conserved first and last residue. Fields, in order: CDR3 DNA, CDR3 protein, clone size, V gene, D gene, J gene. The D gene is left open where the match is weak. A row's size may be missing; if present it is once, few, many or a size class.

CDR3nt: TGTGCCAGCAGCCCTAACGGACAGGCTCGTTCAGAGACCCAGTACTTC; CDR3aa: CASSPNGQARSETQYF; abundance: once; v_gene: TRBV7-9; d_gene: TRBD1; j_gene: TRBJ2-5
CDR3nt: TGTGCCAGTAGTATGACTAGCGGGGGGCCCGAAGGTCGTTACAATGAGCAGTTCTTC; CDR3aa: CASSMTSGGPEGRYNEQFF; abundance: .; v_gene: TRBV19; d_gene: TRBD2; j_gene: TRBJ2-1
CDR3nt: TGTGCCAGCAGCGTAGGTCCAGGGGTATCCTACGAGCAGTACTTC; CDR3aa: CASSVGPGVSYEQYF; abundance: .; v_gene: TRBV9; d_gene: .; j_gene: TRBJ2-7
CDR3nt: TGCGCCAGCAGCTATGAGTTAGCGGGAAACACAGATACGCAGTATTTT; CDR3aa: CASSYELAGNTDTQYF; abundance: .; v_gene: TRBV5-1; d_gene: TRBD2; j_gene: TRBJ2-3
CDR3nt: TGTGCCAGCAGTTACCGAGGAGGTAGCGTCAATGAGCAGTTCTTC; CDR3aa: CASSYRGGSVNEQFF; abundance: .; v_gene: TRBV6-6; d_gene: .; j_gene: TRBJ2-1
CDR3nt: TGTGCCAGCTTGGGCGGGACTTCCCGTCGAGGCTCCTACAATGAGCAGTTCTTC; CDR3aa: CASLGGTSRRGSYNEQFF; abundance: few; v_gene: TRBV28; d_gene: .; j_gene: TRBJ2-1
CDR3nt: TGTGCCAGCAGCTTGGGCGGGGGAGGAACAGATACGCAGTATTTT; CDR3aa: CASSLGGGGTDTQYF; abundance: .; v_gene: TRBV7-9; d_gene: TRBD2; j_gene: TRBJ2-3
CDR3nt: TGCGCCAGCAGAAGTAGCGGTGCCACTAGCACAGATACGCAGTATTTT; CDR3aa: CASRSSGATSTDTQYF; abundance: .; v_gene: TRBV5-1; d_gene: .; j_gene: TRBJ2-3
CDR3nt: TGTGCCACCAGCCATCCAGGCCCGAATAATTCACCCCTCCACTTT; CDR3aa: CATSHPGPNNSPLHF; abundance: .; v_gene: TRBV15; d_gene: .; j_gene: TRBJ1-6
CDR3nt: TGTGCCAGCAGCGAAACAGGGTTTCAGCCCCAGCATTTT; CDR3aa: CASSETGFQPQHF; abundance: .; v_gene: TRBV28; d_gene: .; j_gene: TRBJ1-5
CDR3nt: TGTGCCAGCAGTGGGGCCAGGATCTATGGCTACACCTTC; CDR3aa: CASSGARIYGYTF; abundance: .; v_gene: TRBV2; d_gene: .; j_gene: TRBJ1-2
CDR3nt: TGTGCCAGCAGCGCTAGGACAGGGTGGGATGGCTACACCTTC; CDR3aa: CASSARTGWDGYTF; abundance: .; v_gene: TRBV9; d_gene: TRBD1; j_gene: TRBJ1-2
CDR3nt: TGTGCCAGCTCATCCGGGGACTCTTTGGGTCAGCCCCAGCATTTT; CDR3aa: CASSSGDSLGQPQHF; abundance: .; v_gene: TRBV18; d_gene: .; j_gene: TRBJ1-5
CDR3nt: TGTGCCAGCAGCCTGGAGGGGGAGACAGATACGCAGTATTTT; CDR3aa: CASSLEGETDTQYF; abundance: .; v_gene: TRBV5-5; d_gene: .; j_gene: TRBJ2-3
CDR3nt: TGTGCCAGCAGCTGGCGGCAAGACGAGCAGTACTTC; CDR3aa: CASSWRQDEQYF; abundance: .; v_gene: TRBV5-4; d_gene: .; j_gene: TRBJ2-7
CDR3nt: TGTGCCAGCACCACGGACAGGGGAGGGCAGCCCCAGCATTTT; CDR3aa: CASTTDRGGQPQHF; abundance: once; v_gene: TRBV5-8; d_gene: TRBD1; j_gene: TRBJ1-5
CDR3nt: TGTGCCAGCAGCGGACGGGGACAACCCTATGGCTACACCTTC; CDR3aa: CASSGRGQPYGYTF; abundance: .; v_gene: TRBV7-9; d_gene: .; j_gene: TRBJ1-2
CDR3nt: TGTGCCAGCAAGCAACGGGATATCTGGACAGGGAAGAAGGACGAGCAGTACTTC; CDR3aa: CASKQRDIWTGKKDEQYF; abundance: .; v_gene: TRBV28; d_gene: TRBD1; j_gene: TRBJ2-7
CDR3nt: TGCGCCAGCAGCCACCAAATTCTAGGAGCTAATGAAAAACTGTTTTTT; CDR3aa: CASSHQILGANEKLFF; abundance: .; v_gene: TRBV4-1; d_gene: .; j_gene: TRBJ1-4
CDR3nt: TGTGCCAGCAGCTTGGAGTACCTGAACACTGAAGCTTTCTTT; CDR3aa: CASSLEYLNTEAFF; abundance: .; v_gene: TRBV7-9; d_gene: .; j_gene: TRBJ1-1
CDR3nt: TGTGCCAGCAGTCCGGGACAGCCTAATGAAAAACTGTTTTTT; CDR3aa: CASSPGQPNEKLFF; abundance: .; v_gene: TRBV28; d_gene: TRBD1; j_gene: TRBJ1-4
CDR3nt: TGTGCCAGCGGAGGGTTCTATAGCAATCAGCCCCAGCATTTT; CDR3aa: CASGGFYSNQPQHF; abundance: .; v_gene: TRBV27; d_gene: .; j_gene: TRBJ1-5
CDR3nt: TGTGCCAGCTCACGGTCTAGCGGGAGGGCCTTCTCCTACAATGAGCAGTTCTTC; CDR3aa: CASSRSSGRAFSYNEQFF; abundance: many; v_gene: TRBV18; d_gene: TRBD2; j_gene: TRBJ2-1
CDR3nt: TGCGCCAGCAGCTTACGGCAGGGGGAGGACACCGGGGAGCTGTTTTTT; CDR3aa: CASSLRQGEDTGELFF; abundance: .; v_gene: TRBV5-1; d_gene: .; j_gene: TRBJ2-2
CDR3nt: TGTGCCAGCAGCCGGACTAGCGGGAGTTCTGGGCGTGAGGATGAGCAGTTCTTC; CDR3aa: CASSRTSGSSGREDEQFF; abundance: few; v_gene: TRBV2; d_gene: TRBD2; j_gene: TRBJ2-1